This T cell receptor beta chain emerged from a study of T cell changes during pregnancy in multiple sclerosis. CDR3 length: 15 amino acids. Between the trimmed V and J ends, which lost 2 bases and 9 bases, there was a span of 17 bases. Germline lookup yields CDR1 MDHEN and CDR2 SYDVKM. Generated by immunoSEQ multiplex PCR, the TCRdb table keeps only in-frame clones and is missing some. The table lists approximately 68,000 clones, 91% of them singletons. This material consisted of peripheral blood, taken in the third trimester of pregnancy. This TCR came from a female donor in good health, enrolled as a control in a pregnancy study. The chain couples TRBV28 to TRBJ1-5; D perhaps matches TRBD1 (6 bases). The CDR3 DNA follows: TGTGCCAGCAGTTTAGGGGGCCCCCGACTACTGCCCCAGCATTTT. This sequence encodes CASSLGGPRLLPQHF.